The 32 T cell receptor beta chains reported below all come from one sample, sequenced in a study of T-cell reconstitution after alpha-beta-depleted transplantation in children. Construction of the TCRbeta library involved unique molecular identifiers. TCRdb used MiXCR to reprocess the PCR reads, holding one entry per CDR3 protein. This sample has some 550,000 distinct CDR3 sequences; approximately 22% occur once, and the top ten carry 12% to 15%. The sequencing here drew on PBMCs, mostly from graft donor cells, taken 360 days after TCRalphabeta/CD19-depleted stem cell transplant. The receptors shown here come from a boy in the first two years of life who had a stem cell transplant for acute myeloid leukemia, so the T cells may come from the graft donor.

This clonotype was detected many times. This sequence joins TRBV27 and TRBJ1-6; D unresolved. This CDR3 contains 15 residues. Germline lookup yields CDR1 MNHEY and CDR2 SMNVEV (reference sequence). Trimming stripped 3 bases from V and 6 bases from J, with 12 bases between. DNA for the CDR3: TGTGCCAGCAGTTTGGTTTCTCTCCGTAATTCACCCCTCCACTTT. The encoded protein is CASSLVSLRNSPLHF.

This chain uses TRBV7-9 with TRBJ2-7; D gene ambiguous. The CDR3 has 11 amino acids. Germline V gene data show CDR1 as SEHNR and CDR2 as FQNEAQ (reference sequence). Trimming shortened V by 6 bases and J by 8 bases, and 11 bases separated the two germline ends. For the CDR3, the DNA is TGTGCCAGCAGTTGTCAGCCCAAGCAGTACGTC. Its translation is CASSCQPKQYV.

This chain uses TRBV29-1 with TRBJ1-1; possibly TRBD1 for D (6 bases). Trimming took 4 bases from V and 0 from J, leaving 9 bases between them. Germline CDR1 and CDR2: SQVTM and ANQGSEA. There are 13 residues in the CDR3. The CDR3: CSVAGAMNTEAFF. Here the CDR3 DNA reads TGCAGCGTTGCGGGGGCAATGAACACTGAAGCTTTCTTT. Variable domain in full (rest from reference TRBV29-1 and TRBJ1-1): SAVISQKPSRDICQRGTSLTIQCQVDSQVTMMFWYRQQPGQSLTLIATANQGSEATYESGFVIDKFPISRPNLTFSTLTVSNMSPEDSSIYLCSVAGAMNTEAFFGQGTRLTVV.

The chain has TRBV5-1 and TRBJ2-3, with TRBD2 identical over 8 bases. Germline V gene lookup returns CDR1 SGHRS and CDR2 YFSETQ. The J segment lost 5 bases and the V segment lost 2 bases, leaving 7 bases of the junction unmatched. The CDR3 is 15 amino acids. The CDR3 region is CASSFRISGGDTQYF. The CDR3 DNA reads TGCGCCAGCAGCTTTAGGATCAGCGGGGGAGATACGCAGTATTTT.

This clonotype was seen more than once but under ten times. At one boundary the junction diverges from the germline segment, which might be a read error. The V gene is TRBV15, the J gene TRBJ2-1; no clear D. CDR1 and CDR2 (germline): LNHNV, YYDKDF (reference sequence). The CDR3 loop spans 13 amino acids. Here the CDR3 DNA reads TGTGCCACCAGCAGAACCCAATACATTGAGCAGTTCTTC. It is translated as CATSRTQYIEQFF. Full variable domain (missing parts from reference TRBV15 and TRBJ2-1): DAMVIQNPRYQVTQFGKPVTLSCSQTLNHNVMYWYQQKSSQAPKLLFHYYDKDFNNEADTPDNFQSRRPNTSFCFLDIRSPGLGDTAMYLCATSRTQYIEQFFGPGTRLTVL.

This clonotype was found a few times. The V call is TRBV29-1, the J call TRBJ1-2; TRBD1 aligns across 9 bases. The CDR3 consists of 16 residues. Losses at the gene ends were 0 bases for V and 8 bases for J; bases not matched to a gene: 13. Per germline, CDR1 SQVTM and CDR2 ANQGSEA. The CDR3 loop is CSVEETPGQGFKGYTF. Here the CDR3 DNA reads TGCAGCGTTGAAGAAACCCCGGGACAGGGATTTAAGGGCTACACCTTC. The entire variable domain, with the rest obtained from reference TRBV29-1 and TRBJ1-2, is as follows: SAVISQKPSRDICQRGTSLTIQCQVDSQVTMMFWYRQQPGQSLTLIATANQGSEATYESGFVIDKFPISRPNLTFSTLTVSNMSPEDSSIYLCSVEETPGQGFKGYTFGSGTRLTVV.

The rearrangement uses TRBV4-1 and TRBJ1-4; D is ambiguous. Trimming left V 2 bases short and J 13 bases short, with 17 bases between. CDR3 size: 14 residues. Germline CDR1 and CDR2: MGHRA and YSYEKL. The CDR3 region is CASSQYVDSLGLFF. Here the CDR3 DNA reads TGCGCCAGCAGCCAATATGTCGATTCGTTGGGACTGTTTTTT.

This clonotype has a count of ten or more. The chain uses TRBV7-2 and TRBJ2-1; TRBD1 aligns across 10 bases. The germline CDR1 and CDR2 sequences are SGHTA and FQGNSA. The CDR3 length is 16 residues. Trimming took 2 bases from V and 10 from J; bases not matched to a gene: 11. In nucleotides, the CDR3 is TGTGCCAGCAGCTTATATTCTTGGGACAGGGGAGAAGAGCAGTTCTTC. Protein sequence: CASSLYSWDRGEEQFF. Using reference TRBV7-2 and TRBJ2-1 for the parts outside the CDR3, the full variable domain is GAGVSQSPSNKVTEKGKDVELRCDPISGHTALYWYRQSLGQGLEFLIYFQGNSAPDKSGLPSDRFSAERTGGSVSTLTIQRTQQEDSAVYLCASSLYSWDRGEEQFFGPGTRLTVL.

The sample holds a few counts of this clonotype. This CDR3 is CASSYSLPGATQYF. The DNA for the CDR3 is TGTGCCAGCAGTTACTCTCTTCCCGGGGCGACCCAGTACTTC. This chain joins TRBV6-5 and TRBJ2-5; either TRBD1 or TRBD2 may fit D (5 bases each). Trimming cost V 0 bases and J 7 bases, with 12 bases left between them. This CDR3 has 14 amino acids. Per the germline V gene, CDR1 is MNHEY and CDR2 is SVGAGI.

The genes are TRBV7-3 and TRBJ2-1; 9 bases line up with TRBD2. V lost 5 bases, J lost 7 bases, and 9 bases stayed unmatched. This CDR3 has 15 amino acids. The germline gives CDR1 SGHTA, CDR2 FQGTGA. CDR3 nucleotides: TGTGCCAGCAGCCCTAGCGGGGCGCCTCCAAATGAGCAGTTCTTC. Translation: CASSPSGAPPNEQFF.

In its sample, this clonotype was seen a few times. The V call is TRBV28, the J call TRBJ2-5; TRBD1 matches 12 bases. Looked up from germline, CDR1 is MDHEN and CDR2 is SYDVKM. The length of the CDR3 is 16 residues. V shed 5 bases, J shed 4 bases, and the junction held 8 bases outside the gene matches. In DNA, the CDR3 is TGTGCCAGCAGTCCGATCGGGACAGGGGGCGGAGAGACCCAGTACTTC. It translates to CASSPIGTGGGETQYF. The entire variable domain, with the rest obtained from reference TRBV28 and TRBJ2-5, is as follows: DVKVTQSSRYLVKRTGEKVFLECVQDMDHENMFWYRQDPGLGLRLIYFSYDVKMKEKGDIPEGYSVSREKKERFSLILESASTNQTSMYLCASSPIGTGGGETQYFGPGTRLLVL.

This clonotype was counted ten times or more. The rearrangement joins TRBV4-3 to TRBJ2-1, with D perhaps assigned TRBD1 or TRBD2 (6 bases each). The CDR3 loop spans 15 amino acids. V lost 2 bases and J lost 8, with 16 bases in between. Germline V gene sequence: CDR1 LGHNA, CDR2 YSLEER. Written as DNA, the CDR3 is TGCGCCAGCAGCCAAACGGGGGCTCTCCTAGATGAGCAGTTCTTC. This sequence encodes CASSQTGALLDEQFF.

This clonotype appeared a few times. This chain connects TRBV29-1 to TRBJ2-3, with TRBD2 matching 7 bases. There are 16 residues in the CDR3. With V trimmed by 3 bases and J by 1 base, 10 bases remained unmatched. Per the germline V gene, CDR1 is SQVTM and CDR2 is ANQGSEA. The CDR3 nucleotides are TGCAGCGTTGAGATCGAGGGGACTATCGGCACAGATACGCAGTATTTT. This translates into CSVEIEGTIGTDTQYF.

V and J are TRBV12-3 or TRBV12-4 and TRBJ2-2; 10 bases agree with TRBD1. The J segment lost 0 bases and the V segment lost 2 bases, leaving 9 bases of the junction unmatched. The CDR3 consists of 19 residues. The CDR3 DNA reads TGTGCCAGCAGTTTATGGGACAGGGGAATTCGACCGAACACCGGGGAGCTGTTTTTT. Its protein product is CASSLWDRGIRPNTGELFF.

The chain links TRBV9 to TRBJ2-1, with TRBD2 matching 7 bases. The J segment lost 7 bases and the V segment lost 3 bases, leaving 4 bases of the junction unmatched. The CDR3 covers 13 residues. Germline CDR1 SGDLS, CDR2 YYNGEE. CDR3 nucleotide sequence: TGTGCCAGCAGCGAGACTAGCCGTAATGAGCAGTTCTTC. Translation gives CASSETSRNEQFF.

CDR3 DNA sequence: TGTGCCAGCAGCTTAGCCGCCCGGGGGGCGGGAGATACGCAGTATTTT. This encodes CASSLAARGAGDTQYF. The genes are TRBV7-2 and TRBJ2-3; D might be TRBD2 (7 bases). The CDR3 has 16 residues. V lost 0 bases and J 5 bases, leaving 15 bases between the germline ends. CDR1 and CDR2 (germline): SGHTA, FQGNSA.

The chain has TRBV9 and TRBJ1-1; tentative D call: TRBD1 (5 bases). The germline V and J ends were trimmed by 4 bases and 4 bases, with 17 bases remaining between them. The CDR3 has 15 residues. CDR1 is SGDLS and CDR2 is YYNGEE in the germline V gene. In DNA form, the CDR3 reads TGTGCCAGCAGCCAAGGTTGGGGGGTTGTCACTGAAGCTTTCTTT. Translated: CASSQGWGVVTEAFF. Using reference TRBV9 and TRBJ1-1 for the parts outside the CDR3, the full variable domain is DSGVTQTPKHLITATGQRVTLRCSPRSGDLSVYWYQQSLDQGLQFLIQYYNGEERAKGNILERFSAQQFPDLHSELNLSSLELGDSALYFCASSQGWGVVTEAFFGQGTRLTVV.

This clonotype was picked up a small number of times. The rearrangement joins TRBV20-1 to TRBJ2-5, with D tentatively TRBD1 (6 bases). The ends were cut back, 3 bases at V and 5 bases at J, with 13 bases in the middle. Germline loops: CDR1 DFQATT, CDR2 SNEGSKA (reference sequence). The CDR3 runs 13 residues. This chain's CDR3 is CSASGTPVETQYF. The CDR3 DNA sequence: TGCAGTGCTAGTGGGACACCGGTGGAGACCCAGTACTTC.

This clonotype has more than one count but fewer than ten. The chain joins TRBV7-9 to TRBJ2-1, with D possibly matching TRBD2 (6 bases). The V gene lost 3 bases and the J gene lost 8 bases, with 14 bases spanning the gap. CDR1 SEHNR and CDR2 FQNEAQ come from the germline V gene (reference sequence). This CDR3 has 14 residues. The CDR3 spells CASSFFSRDYEQFF. The CDR3 DNA reads as TGTGCCAGCAGCTTCTTCTCCAGGGACTATGAGCAGTTCTTC.

This chain links TRBV7-9 with TRBJ2-7, with D unclear. The germline CDR1 and CDR2 sequences are SEHNR and FQNEAQ (reference sequence). The length of the CDR3 is 14 residues. The V end was cut by 4 bases, the J end by 1 base, with 11 bases between. The CDR3 sequence is CASSYGLGSYEQYF. CDR3 in DNA: TGTGCCAGCAGCTACGGATTGGGATCCTACGAGCAGTACTTC.

J is TRBJ2-5 and V is TRBV10-2; 9 positions agree with TRBD2. The CDR3 has 15 residues. CDR1 WSHSY and CDR2 SAAADI come from the germline V gene. With V trimmed by 0 bases and J by 4 bases, 3 bases remained unmatched. The DNA for the CDR3 is TGCGCCAGCAGTGAGTCGCCGACTAGCGGAGAGACCCAGTACTTC. It encodes CASSESPTSGETQYF.

V usage is TRBV7-6 and J usage is TRBJ1-1; tentative D call: TRBD1 (5 bases). Deletions cut 6 bases from V and 4 bases from J, with 18 bases between. The V gene's germline CDR1 is SGHVS and CDR2 FNYEAQ. The CDR3 sequence is 15 residues long. CDR3 region: CASSSPGRGTTEAFF. The CDR3 nucleotides read TGTGCCAGCAGTTCTCCGGGCCGGGGGACCACTGAAGCTTTCTTT.

This clonotype has more than one count but fewer than ten. The chain couples TRBV20-1 to TRBJ2-7; 10 bases line up with TRBD2. CDR3 length equals 16 residues. CDR1 is DFQATT and CDR2 is SNEGSKA in the germline V gene (reference sequence). After removal of 0 bases from V and 1 base from J, the junction contained 6 bases not matched to a gene. In nucleotides, the CDR3 is TGCAGTGCTAGAGATCCTAGCGGGGGCGGGTCCTACGAGCAGTACTTC. This gives the protein CSARDPSGGGSYEQYF.

This clonotype was picked up a small number of times. The V call is TRBV6-1, the J call TRBJ2-3, with 12 bases aligning to TRBD1. Losses at the gene ends were 0 bases for V and 7 bases for J; bases not matched to a gene: 5. Germline CDR1 is MNHNS and CDR2 is SASEGT. The CDR3 loop spans 16 amino acids. CDR3 coding DNA: TGTGCCAGCAGTGAAGCTGTGGGACAGGGGGCAAATACGCAGTATTTT. Amino acid sequence: CASSEAVGQGANTQYF.

In this sample, this clonotype turned up many times. The chain combines TRBV25-1 with TRBJ2-1; D may correspond to TRBD1 or TRBD2 (5 bases each). CDR3 size: 16 residues. CDR1 MGHDK and CDR2 SYGVNS come from the germline V gene. The V end lost 4 bases, the J end lost 0 bases, and 13 bases lay between the germline ends. CDR3 region: CASSVARGASYNEQFF. The CDR3 region has the DNA TGTGCCAGCAGTGTGGCGAGGGGAGCCTCCTACAATGAGCAGTTCTTC.

Ten or more counts support this clonotype. This chain uses TRBV20-1 with TRBJ1-5, with D tentatively TRBD1 (6 bases). Germline V gene sequence: CDR1 DFQATT, CDR2 SNEGSKA (reference sequence). Trimming removed 0 bases from V and 0 bases from J, with 6 bases in between. The CDR3 is made up of 14 amino acids. In DNA form, the CDR3 reads TGCAGTGCTAGAGAGGGGGCTAGCAATCAGCCCCAGCATTTT. Residues: CSAREGASNQPQHF.

The genes are TRBV7-6 and TRBJ2-5, with D perhaps matching TRBD1 or TRBD2 (5 bases each). Germline loops: CDR1 SGHVS, CDR2 FNYEAQ. The V gene lost 0 bases and the J gene lost 5 bases, with 10 bases spanning the gap. This CDR3 has 14 residues. The CDR3 reads CASSLAGPRETQYF. The CDR3 coding sequence is TGTGCCAGCAGCTTAGCGGGACCCCGGGAGACCCAGTACTTC.

This clonotype occurred many times. This chain connects TRBV12-3 or TRBV12-4 to TRBJ2-5; TRBD2 matches 9 bases. After removal of 6 bases from V and 1 base from J, the junction contained 9 bases not matched to a gene. The CDR3 runs to 16 residues. This CDR3 reads CASRSQAGGLQETQYF. The CDR3 coding sequence is TGTGCCAGCAGGAGTCAAGCGGGGGGCCTCCAAGAGACCCAGTACTTC.

In its sample, this clonotype was seen many times. The CDR3 region is CSARGRDRPGTDTQYF. In nucleotides, the CDR3 is TGCAGTGCTAGGGGCAGGGACCGACCGGGCACAGATACGCAGTATTTT. The rearrangement uses TRBV20-1 and TRBJ2-3; D possibly matches TRBD1 or TRBD2 (5 bases each). The CDR3 consists of 16 residues. The germline V and J ends were trimmed by 3 bases and 1 base, with 17 bases remaining between them. CDR1 and CDR2 (germline): DFQATT, SNEGSKA (reference sequence).

This clonotype was detected many times. The chain combines TRBV20-1 with TRBJ2-5; 7 bases fit TRBD2. This CDR3 spans 13 amino acids. CDR1 and CDR2 (germline): DFQATT, SNEGSKA (reference sequence). The junction had 6 bases not matched to a gene; V was cut back by 6 bases and J by 2 bases. The CDR3: CSAPGLGQETQYF. The CDR3, as DNA: TGCAGTGCCCCCGGACTAGGTCAAGAGACCCAGTACTTC.

This clonotype appeared a few times. The rearrangement joins TRBV20-1 to TRBJ1-4; D is ambiguous. Trimming cost V 5 bases and J 4 bases, with 17 bases left between them. There are 15 residues in the CDR3. CDR1 DFQATT and CDR2 SNEGSKA come from the germline V gene (reference sequence). The CDR3 loop is CSAPTRDGFNEKLFF. CDR3 DNA sequence: TGCAGTGCTCCCACCCGGGATGGGTTTAATGAAAAACTGTTTTTT.

The chain links TRBV5-1 to TRBJ2-3, with D possibly being TRBD2 (6 bases). Between the trimmed V and J ends, which lost 0 bases and 0 bases, there was a span of 17 bases. The CDR3 is made up of 18 amino acids. CDR1 is SGHRS, CDR2 YFSETQ, per germline. CDR3 sequence reads: CASSLDAGPKLSTDTQYF. The CDR3 DNA sequence: TGCGCCAGCAGCTTGGACGCGGGGCCCAAACTTAGCACAGATACGCAGTATTTT. Full variable domain (rest looked up from reference TRBV5-1 and TRBJ2-3): KAGVTQTPRYLIKTRGQQVTLSCSPISGHRSVSWYQQTPGQGLQFLFEYFSETQRNKGNFPGRFSGRQFSNSRSEMNVSTLELGDSALYLCASSLDAGPKLSTDTQYFGPGTRLTVL.